The 14 T cell receptor beta chains below all came from one sample that was sequenced in a study of cytomegalovirus exposure and HLA in healthy donors. In the PCR, 60 Vbeta and 13 Jbeta primers were used. The table came from immunoSEQ multiplex PCR; TCRdb's copy has only in-frame clones and leaves some out. The sample includes about 140,000 clones, approximately 79% seen only once; the top ten take more than 0.85%. Sequencing was done on a sample of PBMCs. Source of these receptors: a man aged 18 to 35 in good health and CMV-seronegative.

The CDR3: CASSLLPREKHTEAFF. CDR3 in DNA: TGTGCCAGCAGCCTCCTTCCCCGGGAGAAACACACTGAAGCTTTCTTT. The rearrangement uses TRBV5-6 and TRBJ1-1; D remains ambiguous. Trimming stripped 4 bases from V and 3 bases from J, with 19 bases between. Germline V gene data show CDR1 as SGHDT and CDR2 as YYEEEE. This CDR3 region has 16 residues.

This clone occurred many times. The chain combines TRBV25-1 with TRBJ1-1; 9 nucleotides match TRBD1. V shed 4 bases, J shed 4 bases, and the junction held 7 bases outside the gene matches. Germline CDR1 MGHDK, CDR2 SYGVNS. The CDR3 is 15 amino acids. Written as DNA, the CDR3 is TGTGCCAGCAGTGGACCGGGACAGGGAAGCACTGAAGCTTTCTTT. Translation: CASSGPGQGSTEAFF.

The genes are TRBV2 and TRBJ2-2; weak D call: TRBD2 (5 bases). The CDR3 length is 15 residues. V lost 2 bases, J lost 1 base, and 8 bases lay in between. Germline V gene lookup returns CDR1 SNHLY and CDR2 FYNNEI. The CDR3 sequence is CASSEFRGNTGELFF. In DNA, the CDR3 is TGTGCCAGCAGTGAATTCCGGGGGAACACCGGGGAGCTGTTTTTT. Using reference TRBV2 and TRBJ2-2 for the parts outside the CDR3, the full variable domain is EPEVTQTPSHQVTQMGQEVILRCVPISNHLYFYWYRQILGQKVEFLVSFYNNEISEKSEIFDDQFSVERPDGSNFTLKIRSTKLEDSAMYFCASSEFRGNTGELFFGEGSRLTVL.

This clone was recorded a few times. The chain couples TRBV29-1 to TRBJ1-1, with D uncertain. The germline gives CDR1 SQVTM, CDR2 ANQGSEA. This CDR3 spans 13 amino acids. V lost 7 bases to trimming and J lost 1 base, with 13 bases between them. CDR3 sequence reads: CSAWAGQNTEAFF. The DNA for the CDR3 is TGCAGCGCGTGGGCAGGCCAGAACACTGAAGCTTTCTTT.

The chain joins TRBV6-4 to TRBJ1-6; D is possibly TRBD1 (5 bases). This CDR3 is built from 15 residues. Trimming cost V 2 bases and J 8 bases, with 13 bases left between them. From germline, CDR1 is MRHNA and CDR2 SNTAGT. CDR3 in DNA: TGTGCCAGCAGTGACCGCGGGGACGGGCATTCACCCCTCCACTTT. It is translated as CASSDRGDGHSPLHF.

This chain uses TRBV29-1 with TRBJ1-1; no firm D call. Trimming left V 4 bases short and J 5 bases short, with 14 bases between. The CDR3 contains 13 residues. Germline V gene data show CDR1 as SQVTM and CDR2 as ANQGSEA. Here the CDR3 DNA reads TGCAGCGTTGCCCGTGGGAGTGGGACTGAAGCTTTCTTT. Its protein product is CSVARGSGTEAFF. The variable domain in full, with the rest retrieved from reference TRBV29-1 and TRBJ1-1, is SAVISQKPSRDICQRGTSLTIQCQVDSQVTMMFWYRQQPGQSLTLIATANQGSEATYESGFVIDKFPISRPNLTFSTLTVSNMSPEDSSIYLCSVARGSGTEAFFGQGTRLTVV.

This chain uses TRBV12-5 with TRBJ2-7; no definite D call. The germline V gene encodes CDR1 LGHNT and CDR2 FRNRAP. Trimming removed 0 bases at V and 2 bases at J, with 11 bases between. The CDR3 covers 15 residues. CDR3 bases: TGTGCTAGTGGTTTGGTACTGGCCACTACCTACGAGCAGTACTTC. This gives the protein CASGLVLATTYEQYF.

The chain is built from TRBV4-3 and TRBJ2-5; TRBD1 aligns across 7 bases. Looked up from germline, CDR1 is LGHNA and CDR2 is YSLEER. CDR3 length: 14 residues. V gave up 4 bases and J gave up 4 bases; unmatched junction bases: 6. This CDR3 is CASSRQGDSETQYF. The CDR3, as DNA: TGCGCCAGCAGCCGGCAGGGGGATTCAGAGACCCAGTACTTC.

Details on this clone: Other nucleotide sequences in the sample specify the same CDR3. V usage is TRBV13 and J usage is TRBJ1-1; D possibly corresponds to TRBD1 (6 bases). V dropped 4 bases and J dropped 5 bases, with 8 bases sitting between them. Germline V gene sequence: CDR1 PRHDT, CDR2 FYEKMQ (reference sequence). The CDR3 sequence is 12 residues long. As DNA, the CDR3 is TGTGCCAGCAGCTCCAGGGGTACTGAAGCTTTCTTT. Its translation is CASSSRGTEAFF.

The V and J genes are TRBV19 and TRBJ1-1, with 11 bases identical to TRBD1. This CDR3 is built from 16 residues. CDR1 LNHDA and CDR2 SQIVND come from the germline V gene (reference sequence). V was clipped by 5 bases and J by 11 bases; unmatched bases: 16. This CDR3 is CASSADPGTGGFEAFF. The CDR3 region has the DNA TGTGCCAGTAGTGCCGATCCCGGGACAGGGGGTTTTGAGGCTTTCTTT.

This chain uses TRBV2 with TRBJ1-1; the D is unclear. The length of the CDR3 is 14 residues. CDR1 SNHLY and CDR2 FYNNEI come from the germline V gene. Trimming left V 4 bases short and J 1 base short, with 10 bases between. CDR3 sequence: CASSGRGKNTEAFF. Here the CDR3 DNA reads TGTGCCAGCAGTGGACGGGGAAAGAACACTGAAGCTTTCTTT. Based on the CDR3 plus reference TRBV2 and TRBJ1-1, the full variable domain is EPEVTQTPSHQVTQMGQEVILRCVPISNHLYFYWYRQILGQKVEFLVSFYNNEISEKSEIFDDQFSVERPDGSNFTLKIRSTKLEDSAMYFCASSGRGKNTEAFFGQGTRLTVV.

This clone was seen just once. The V gene is TRBV19, the J gene TRBJ1-1; 11 nucleotides align to TRBD1. From germline, CDR1 is LNHDA and CDR2 SQIVND (reference sequence). The CDR3 contains 17 residues. J gave up 3 bases and V 4 bases, and 10 bases lay outside the gene matches. DNA for the CDR3: TGTGCCAGTAGTACAAACATGCCGGGACAGGGGGACACTGAAGCTTTCTTT. This encodes CASSTNMPGQGDTEAFF.

The V call is TRBV6-6, the J call TRBJ1-2; D gene unclear. Deletions cut 6 bases from V and 4 bases from J, with 18 bases between. The CDR3 has 15 residues. CDR1 and CDR2 from the germline V gene are MNHNY and SVGAGI (reference sequence). The CDR3 reads CASRAGPGAGYGYTF. Here the CDR3 DNA reads TGTGCCAGCAGAGCGGGCCCCGGAGCGGGCTATGGCTACACCTTC.

This clone has more than one count but fewer than ten. The rearrangement links TRBV28 to TRBJ1-2; D is unclear. V lost 1 base and J lost 3, with 9 bases in between. The germline V gene encodes CDR1 MDHEN and CDR2 SYDVKM. The CDR3 is made up of 14 amino acids. The CDR3 here is CASSLSGSYYGYTF. CDR3 in DNA: TGTGCCAGCAGTTTATCGGGTTCCTACTATGGCTACACCTTC.